This T cell receptor beta chain appears in the sequencing data of a study of T cell clonality in common variable immunodeficiency. Study-wide points: Compared with healthy controls, CVID subjects showed increased TCRbeta clonality, mostly in about a third. Common variable immunodeficiency TCR beta sequences reportedly had fewer deletions and N-nucleotide insertions.

CVID and control samples used equivalent genomic DNA input. Method: immunoSEQ multiplex PCR; TCRdb's copy keeps in-frame clones and lacks some. This sample has tens of thousands of clones and no singletons, with approximately 3.5% in the ten largest. Heparinized whole blood, roughly 5 to 8 ml, came from each donor. The sample holds a few counts of this clone. Its antigen is unidentified. This sequence was found in a person aged 18 to 75 in good health. Sequenced material: peripheral blood mononuclear cells.

The CDR3 reads CAWSVTSGTDTYTF. The sequenced part of the CDR3 DNA is TGTGCCTGGAGTGTGACTAGCGGTACAGATACC. The chain uses TRBV30 and TRBJ1-2; D not certain. The sequence runs out 3 residues before the end of the CDR3; the remainder is reconstructed from the germline J gene. Germline V gene lookup returns CDR1 GTSNPN and CDR2 SVGIG (reference sequence). The CDR3 is 14 residues long.